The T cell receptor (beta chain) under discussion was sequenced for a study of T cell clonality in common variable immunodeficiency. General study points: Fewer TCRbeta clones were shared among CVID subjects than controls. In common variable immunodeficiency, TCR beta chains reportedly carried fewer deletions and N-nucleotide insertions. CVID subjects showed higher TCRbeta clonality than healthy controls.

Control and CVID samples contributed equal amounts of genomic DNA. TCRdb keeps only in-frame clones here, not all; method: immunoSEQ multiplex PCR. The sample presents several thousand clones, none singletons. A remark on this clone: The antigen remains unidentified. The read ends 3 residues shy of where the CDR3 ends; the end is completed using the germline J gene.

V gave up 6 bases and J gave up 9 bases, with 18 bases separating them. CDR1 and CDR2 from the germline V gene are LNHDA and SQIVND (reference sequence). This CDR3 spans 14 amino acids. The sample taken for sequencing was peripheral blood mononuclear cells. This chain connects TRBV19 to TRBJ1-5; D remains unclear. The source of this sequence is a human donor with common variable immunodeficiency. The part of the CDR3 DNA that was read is TGTGCCAGTAGCAGAGCGCTCCGTGGTTGGCCC. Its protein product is CASSRALRGWP. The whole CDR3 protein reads CASSRALRGWPQHF.